The sequence of this T cell receptor beta chain was determined in a study of blood T cell repertoires in COVID-19. Study background: Samples of COVID-19 (acute and convalescent) were obtained from the United States, Italy and Spain. T cells, B-cell-depleted T cells, or PBMCs provided the cDNA or gDNA that served as material.

CDR1 and CDR2 (germline): SGHVS, FQNEAQ. The CDR3 has 15 residues. With 10 bases clipped from V and 3 bases from J, the junction kept 10 bases outside the gene matches. Per the study methods: Amplification of reference gene primers was used by the study to estimate nucleated cell counts. Using immunoSEQ multiplex PCR, the repertoire was profiled, and TCRdb retains in-frame clones only, with some absent. V and J calls and clone size are copied from that table; D and trimming were computed from the DNA. The sample contains 180,000 or so clones, 75% to 90% of which appear only once. Sequenced input: peripheral blood. This clonotype originated in a woman in her fifties or sixties with acute or convalescent COVID-19. This rearrangement joins TRBV7-8 to TRBJ2-7, with 12 bases fitting TRBD2. The CDR3 bases are TGTGCCACCACTAAGACTAGCGGGAGTATCTACGAGCAGTACTTC. Translation gives CATTKTSGSIYEQYF.